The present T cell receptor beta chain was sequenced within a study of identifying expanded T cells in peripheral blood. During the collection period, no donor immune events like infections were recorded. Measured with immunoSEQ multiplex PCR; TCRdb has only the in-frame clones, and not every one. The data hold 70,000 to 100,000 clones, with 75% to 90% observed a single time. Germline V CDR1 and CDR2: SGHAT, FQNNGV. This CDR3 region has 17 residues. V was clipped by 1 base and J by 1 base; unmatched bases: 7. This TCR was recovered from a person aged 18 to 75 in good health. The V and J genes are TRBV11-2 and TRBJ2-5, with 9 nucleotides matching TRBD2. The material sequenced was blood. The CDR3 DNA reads TGTGCCAGCAGCTTAGGGGCCCTAGCGGGGAGCCAAGAGACCCAGTACTTC. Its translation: CASSLGALAGSQETQYF.